This section outlines one TCR beta chain sequence together with its context. The V gene's germline CDR1 is SEHNR and CDR2 FQNEAQ (reference sequence). There are 12 residues in the CDR3. With 11 bases clipped from V and 5 bases from J, the junction kept 6 bases outside the gene matches. Some clones are missing from TCRdb's copy, which holds only in-frame ones; the method was immunoSEQ multiplex PCR. Of about 120,000 clones in the sample, around 94% were seen once. This record belongs to a study of siplizumab effects on memory and regulatory T cells. The source of this sequence is a human donor in good health. V is TRBV7-9 and J is TRBJ1-2; 9 positions match TRBD1. Sequencing was done on a sample of non-Treg CD4+ T cells sorted from blood. The CDR3 protein is CAGRTGDYGYTF. The CDR3 DNA is TGTGCCGGACGGACAGGGGATTATGGCTACACCTTC.